Shown below are 26 T cell receptor beta chains from a single sample sequenced in a study of blood T cell repertoires in COVID-19. Only in-frame clones appear in the TCRdb table, and some are missing; sequencing was by immunoSEQ multiplex PCR. The sample lists fewer than 60,000 clones; 65% to 85% were seen once. The sample was peripheral blood. The receptors here all came from a man of 80 years or more with COVID-19, enrolled during active disease.

The V gene is TRBV4-1, the J gene TRBJ1-6; a possible D gene is TRBD1 (6 bases). This CDR3 region has 15 residues. Trimming removed 2 bases from V and 8 bases from J, with 13 bases in between. CDR1 MGHRA and CDR2 YSYEKL come from the germline V gene. Here the CDR3 reads CASSQWVQGDSPLHF. The CDR3 DNA sequence: TGCGCCAGCAGCCAATGGGTACAGGGCGATTCACCCCTCCACTTT.

The chain has TRBV10-3 and TRBJ1-5; tentative D call: TRBD1 (6 bases). Trimming took off 5 bases at V and 1 base at J, with 15 bases between the two ends. The CDR3 has 16 amino acids. CDR1 and CDR2 (germline): ENHRY, SYGVKD. CDR3 in amino acids: CAISSDSPGSNQPQHF. The CDR3 DNA sequence: TGTGCCATCAGTTCGGACAGCCCAGGGAGCAATCAGCCCCAGCATTTT.

This chain uses TRBV18 with TRBJ1-5, with D possibly matching TRBD1 (6 bases). V was pared by 5 bases and J by 0 bases, with 11 bases between. This CDR3 spans 15 amino acids. Germline CDR1 KGHSH, CDR2 LQKENI. Here the CDR3 DNA reads TGTGCCAGCTCAAAACAGGGAGATAGCAATCAGCCCCAGCATTTT. It is translated as CASSKQGDSNQPQHF.

This chain joins TRBV7-9 and TRBJ2-3; 13 positions match TRBD2. Germline-derived CDR1 and CDR2 are SEHNR and FQNEAQ (reference sequence). Trimming cost V 6 bases and J 2 bases; bases outside gene matches: 5. The CDR3 sequence is 16 residues long. This CDR3 reads CASRGLAGVFTDTQYF. Written as DNA, the CDR3 is TGTGCCAGCAGAGGACTAGCGGGAGTGTTCACAGATACGCAGTATTTT.

The CDR3 loop reads CATSDNRPYNEQFF. CDR3 DNA sequence: TGTGCCACCAGTGATAACAGGCCCTACAATGAGCAGTTCTTC. The chain couples TRBV24-1 to TRBJ2-1, with D possibly TRBD1 on 5 matching bases. The CDR3 contains 14 residues. CDR1 and CDR2 from the germline V gene are KGHDR and SFDVKD. V lost 3 bases to trimming and J lost 2 bases, with 7 bases between them.

The chain combines TRBV29-1 with TRBJ1-5, with D possibly matching TRBD1 (5 bases). Between the trimmed V and J ends, which lost 2 bases and 3 bases, there was a span of 8 bases. This CDR3 has 13 residues. CDR1 and CDR2 from the germline V gene are SQVTM and ANQGSEA. The CDR3 DNA reads as TGCAGCGTTGAACAGGGCAACAATCAGCCCCAGCATTTT. It codes for CSVEQGNNQPQHF.

The chain carries TRBV6-2 or TRBV6-3 and TRBJ2-5, with 8 bases that match TRBD2. The germline CDR1 and CDR2 sequences are MNHEY and SVGEGT. V lost 5 bases, J lost 1 base, and 3 bases stayed unmatched. The CDR3 sequence is 14 residues long. This CDR3 is CASSIAGSQETQYF. CDR3 in DNA: TGTGCCAGCAGTATAGCGGGAAGCCAAGAGACCCAGTACTTC.

The chain combines TRBV7-9 with TRBJ1-1, with D perhaps matching TRBD1 (5 bases). Per germline, CDR1 SEHNR and CDR2 FQNEAQ (reference sequence). The V gene lost 1 base and the J gene lost 5 bases, with 14 bases spanning the gap. This CDR3 contains 15 residues. The CDR3 DNA follows: TGTGCCAGCAGCTTAGGGGGGGTCCGTGAGACTGAAGCTTTCTTT. Its protein product is CASSLGGVRETEAFF. Drawing the rest from reference TRBV7-9 and TRBJ1-1, the complete variable domain is DTGVSQNPRHKITKRGQNVTFRCDPISEHNRLYWYRQTLGQGPEFLTYFQNEAQLEKSRLLSDRFSAERPKGSFSTLEIQRTEQGDSAMYLCASSLGGVRETEAFFGQGTRLTVV.

This rearrangement joins TRBV29-1 to TRBJ1-1; TRBD1 matches at 11 bases. The CDR3 loop spans 13 amino acids. Germline V gene sequence: CDR1 SQVTM, CDR2 ANQGSEA. J was trimmed by 11 bases and V by 4 bases; bases with no gene match: 9. The CDR3 sequence is CSVGTGGRGKAFF. The CDR3 DNA is TGCAGCGTTGGGACAGGGGGCCGGGGTAAGGCTTTCTTT. The full variable domain, in which reference TRBV29-1 and TRBJ1-1 provide the parts outside the CDR3, is SAVISQKPSRDICQRGTSLTIQCQVDSQVTMMFWYRQQPGQSLTLIATANQGSEATYESGFVIDKFPISRPNLTFSTLTVSNMSPEDSSIYLCSVGTGGRGKAFFGQGTRLTVV.

Remarks on this clone: Other DNA sequences in the sample encode the same CDR3. The chain combines TRBV7-3 with TRBJ2-3; 9 nucleotides align to TRBD2. Germline CDR1 reads SGHTA; CDR2 reads FQGTGA. V was pared by 1 base and J by 5 bases, with 13 bases of the junction left unmatched. There are 18 residues in the CDR3. CDR3 region: CASSLRGGGGGAGDTQYF. The CDR3 DNA reads TGTGCCAGCAGCTTAAGGGGTGGGGGCGGGGGGGCCGGAGATACGCAGTATTTT.

This chain joins TRBV30 and TRBJ1-4; perhaps TRBD1 as D (5 bases). CDR3 size: 14 residues. Germline CDR1 reads GTSNPN; CDR2 reads SVGIG (reference sequence). V lost 2 bases and J lost 4, with 11 bases in between. The CDR3 nucleotides are TGTGCCTGGAGTCAGACAGCATATAATGAAAAACTGTTTTTT. Protein: CAWSQTAYNEKLFF.

The rearrangement uses TRBV29-1 and TRBJ1-1, with D possibly matching TRBD1 (6 bases). CDR1 and CDR2 from the germline V gene are SQVTM and ANQGSEA. The CDR3 runs 13 residues. Trimming shortened V by 3 bases and J by 3 bases, and 11 bases separated the two germline ends. This CDR3 reads CSVDRGLDTEAFF. DNA of the CDR3: TGCAGCGTTGACAGGGGTCTGGACACTGAAGCTTTCTTT.

This clone was counted a single time. The V gene is TRBV6-2 or TRBV6-3, the J gene TRBJ1-6; 9 nucleotides align to TRBD1. Germline lookup yields CDR1 MNHEY and CDR2 SVGEGT. J was trimmed by 14 bases and V by 6 bases; bases with no gene match: 26. The CDR3 is 19 amino acids. The CDR3 spells CASSPQRYPTGQGGATLHF. Here the CDR3 DNA reads TGTGCCAGCAGCCCTCAACGTTATCCTACGGGACAGGGAGGTGCGACCCTCCACTTT.

J is TRBJ1-3 and V is TRBV29-1; TRBD1 matches 7 bases. V lost 3 bases, J lost 1 base, and 3 bases stayed unmatched. There are 14 residues in the CDR3. CDR1 is SQVTM and CDR2 is ANQGSEA in the germline V gene. The CDR3 DNA sequence: TGCAGCGTTGACGCGACAGGGTCTGGAAACACCATATATTTT. Translated: CSVDATGSGNTIYF.

This chain links TRBV7-2 with TRBJ2-2, with 7 bases lining up with TRBD2. CDR1 is SGHTA, CDR2 FQGNSA, per germline. V gave up 4 bases and J gave up 5 bases; unmatched junction bases: 10. The CDR3 runs to 16 residues. The CDR3 loop reads CASSSRTSKWTGELFF. DNA of the CDR3: TGTGCCAGCAGCTCCCGGACTAGTAAGTGGACCGGGGAGCTGTTTTTT.

The V gene is TRBV6-5, the J gene TRBJ1-2, with 9 bases matching TRBD1. This CDR3 region has 16 residues. With 0 bases clipped from V and 4 bases from J, the junction kept 6 bases outside the gene matches. Per the germline V gene, CDR1 is MNHEY and CDR2 is SVGAGI. The CDR3 sequence: CASSYSMTGGRYGYTF. As DNA, the CDR3 is TGTGCCAGCAGTTACTCCATGACAGGGGGACGCTATGGCTACACCTTC.

This clone was recorded a few times. This chain connects TRBV6-2 or TRBV6-3 to TRBJ2-6; 9 nucleotides align to TRBD1. The CDR3 covers 16 residues. J lost 2 bases, V lost 5 bases, and 4 bases had no gene match. The germline V gene encodes CDR1 MNHEY and CDR2 SVGEGT. The DNA for the CDR3 is TGTGCCAGCAGTAGTACAGGGGGCGCTGGGGCCAACGTCCTGACTTTC. Its protein product is CASSSTGGAGANVLTF.

This chain links TRBV3-1 (or the pseudogene TRBV3-2) with TRBJ2-7; possible D gene TRBD2, 7 bases. Germline V gene lookup returns CDR1 LGHDT and CDR2 YNNKEL (reference sequence). Trimming pared 5 bases from V and 1 base from J, leaving 24 bases between. The CDR3 consists of 18 residues. CDR3 in DNA: TGTGCCAGCAGCTCTCTAGAAGGGGGGGAGGGGATTTCCTACGAGCAGTACGTC. This gives the protein CASSSLEGGEGISYEQYV.

This clone showed up just once. The CDR3 reads CATSDLQQGRTETQYF. DNA for the CDR3: TGTGCCACCAGTGATTTGCAGCAGGGGCGGACGGAGACCCAGTACTTC. The rearrangement joins TRBV24-1 to TRBJ2-5, with D tentatively TRBD1 (6 bases). The CDR3 has 16 amino acids. From germline, CDR1 is KGHDR and CDR2 SFDVKD. Trimming cost V 0 bases and J 5 bases, with 15 bases left between them.

V gene TRBV7-6 combines with J gene TRBJ1-2; D possibly corresponds to TRBD1 (5 bases). Deletions cut 3 bases from V and 0 bases from J, with 14 bases between. The CDR3 covers 16 residues. CDR1 and CDR2 from the germline V gene are SGHVS and FNYEAQ. The CDR3: CASSFGRASANYGYTF. In DNA, the CDR3 is TGTGCCAGCAGCTTCGGCAGGGCTTCAGCTAACTATGGCTACACCTTC.

As regards this clone: One end of the junction does not line up with germline, which may come from a read error. V gene TRBV11-2 combines with J gene TRBJ1-1, with TRBD1 identical over 7 bases. Germline loops: CDR1 SGHAT, CDR2 FQNNGV. The CDR3 runs 14 residues. This CDR3 is CAGSPTGIVTEAFF. The CDR3 DNA sequence: TGTGCCGGCAGCCCGACAGGGATCGTCACTGAAGCTTTCTTT.

The CDR3 sequence: CASSLGTGGTETQYF. As DNA, the CDR3 is TGTGCCAGCAGCTTAGGGACAGGCGGGACTGAGACCCAGTACTTC. The chain combines TRBV11-3 with TRBJ2-5, with D possibly matching TRBD1 (7 bases). This CDR3 is built from 15 residues. From germline, CDR1 is SGHNT and CDR2 YENEEA. V lost 1 base and J 5 bases, leaving 14 bases between the germline ends.

The chain uses TRBV7-2 and TRBJ2-7, with a weak D call TRBD1 (5 bases). Trimming took off 3 bases at V and 2 bases at J, with 8 bases between the two ends. This CDR3 spans 13 amino acids. Germline CDR1 and CDR2: SGHTA and FQGNSA. The CDR3 loop is CASSLSGPYEQYF. The CDR3 DNA reads TGTGCCAGCAGCTTGTCAGGGCCCTACGAGCAGTACTTC.

This clone was counted once. The chain joins TRBV3-1 (or the pseudogene TRBV3-2) to TRBJ1-3; 7 bases map to TRBD1. Germline trimming cut 4 bases from V and 0 bases from J; bases unmatched to any gene: 6. Germline V gene data show CDR1 as LGHDT and CDR2 as YNNKEL (reference sequence). The CDR3 covers 16 residues. As DNA, the CDR3 is TGTGCCAGCAGCCTCCGGACAGGTAGCTCTGGAAACACCATATATTTT. Its translation: CASSLRTGSSGNTIYF.

The J gene is TRBJ1-2, the V gene TRBV2, with 11 bases lining up with TRBD1. The germline V gene encodes CDR1 SNHLY and CDR2 FYNNEI. Trimming removed 9 bases from V and 8 bases from J; junction bases left unmatched: 14. The CDR3 spans 15 residues. This CDR3 reads CARSGTGTGGRGYTF. In DNA form, the CDR3 reads TGTGCCAGGTCGGGCACCGGGACAGGGGGTCGAGGCTACACCTTC.

The chain links TRBV7-9 to TRBJ1-2, with a weak D call TRBD1 (5 bases). The CDR3 is 14 amino acids. V lost 5 bases and J 4 bases, leaving 14 bases between the germline ends. Looked up from germline, CDR1 is SEHNR and CDR2 is FQNEAQ (reference sequence). The CDR3, as DNA: TGTGCCAGCAGCACACCCACGGGACTCTATGGCTACACCTTC. It codes for CASSTPTGLYGYTF.